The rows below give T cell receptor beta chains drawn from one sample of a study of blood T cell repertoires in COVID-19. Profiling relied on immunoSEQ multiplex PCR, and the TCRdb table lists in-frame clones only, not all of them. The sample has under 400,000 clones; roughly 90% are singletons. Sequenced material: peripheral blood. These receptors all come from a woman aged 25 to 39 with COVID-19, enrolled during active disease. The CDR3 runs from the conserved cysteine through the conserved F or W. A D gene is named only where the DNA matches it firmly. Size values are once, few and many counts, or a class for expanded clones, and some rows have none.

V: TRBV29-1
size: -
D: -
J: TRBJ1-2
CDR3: CSVEGGVGGYTF
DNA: TGCAGCGTTGAGGGGGGTGTTGGTGGCTACACCTTC

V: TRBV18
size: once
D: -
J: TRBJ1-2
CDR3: CASSPGQFGGYTF
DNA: TGTGCCAGCTCACCGGGACAATTTGGAGGCTACACCTTC

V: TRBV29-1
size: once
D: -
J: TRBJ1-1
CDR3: CSVERQLSPEAFF
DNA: TGCAGCGTTGAAAGACAGTTATCCCCTGAAGCTTTCTTT

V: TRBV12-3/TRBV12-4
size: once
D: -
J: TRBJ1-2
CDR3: CASSVGRNYGYTF
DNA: TGTGCCAGCAGTGTCGGGAGAAACTATGGCTACACCTTC

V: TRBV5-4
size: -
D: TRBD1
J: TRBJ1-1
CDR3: CASIPPGQGSEAFF
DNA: TGTGCCAGCATCCCACCGGGACAGGGTTCTGAAGCTTTCTTT

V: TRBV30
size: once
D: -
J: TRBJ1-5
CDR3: CAWSATAFNQPQHF
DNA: TGTGCCTGGAGTGCGACAGCCTTCAATCAGCCCCAGCATTTT

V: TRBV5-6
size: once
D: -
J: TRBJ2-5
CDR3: CASSLTGYSETQYF
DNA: TGTGCCAGCAGCTTGACAGGGTATTCAGAGACCCAGTACTTC

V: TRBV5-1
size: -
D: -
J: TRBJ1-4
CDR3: CASSLDVPGEKLFF
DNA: TGCGCCAGCAGCTTGGATGTCCCGGGTGAAAAACTGTTTTTT

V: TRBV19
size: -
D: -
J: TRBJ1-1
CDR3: CASSSRQVTEAFF
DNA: TGTGCCAGTAGCTCAAGACAAGTCACTGAAGCTTTCTTT

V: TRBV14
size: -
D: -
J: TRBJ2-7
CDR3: CASSHLLRYEQYF
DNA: TGTGCCAGCAGCCACCTTTTGCGCTACGAGCAGTACTTC

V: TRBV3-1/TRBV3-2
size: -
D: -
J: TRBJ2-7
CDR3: CASSQEVALVYEQYF
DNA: TGTGCCAGCAGCCAAGAAGTGGCGCTAGTCTACGAGCAGTACTTC

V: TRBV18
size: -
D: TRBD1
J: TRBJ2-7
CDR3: CASSPGTGSYEQYF
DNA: TGTGCCAGCTCACCAGGGACAGGAAGCTACGAGCAGTACTTC

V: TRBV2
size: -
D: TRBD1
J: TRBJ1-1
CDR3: CASTRQWQGGTEAFF
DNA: TGTGCCAGCACCCGACAGTGGCAGGGGGGCACTGAAGCTTTCTTT

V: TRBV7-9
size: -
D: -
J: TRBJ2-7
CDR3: CASSLGPVYEQYF
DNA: TGTGCCAGCAGCTTAGGTCCGGTATACGAGCAGTACTTC

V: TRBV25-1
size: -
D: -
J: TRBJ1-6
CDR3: CASSDRGGLSSPLHF
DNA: TGTGCCAGCAGTGATAGAGGAGGGCTTAGTTCACCCCTCCACTTT

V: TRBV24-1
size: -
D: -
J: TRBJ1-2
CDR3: CATSDEGSQGYTF
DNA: TGTGCCACCAGCGACGAGGGTTCCCAGGGCTACACCTTC

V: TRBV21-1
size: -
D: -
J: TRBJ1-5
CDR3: CASTIKRGCRNQPQHF
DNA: TGTGCCAGCACCATAAAGCGAGGGTGTCGCAATCAGCCCCAGCATTTT

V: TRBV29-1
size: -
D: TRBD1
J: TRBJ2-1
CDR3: CSVERTGATVYNEQFF
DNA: TGCAGCGTTGAGCGGACAGGAGCTACCGTTTACAATGAGCAGTTCTTC

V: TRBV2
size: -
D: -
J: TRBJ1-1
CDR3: CASSERWLRTEAFF
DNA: TGTGCCAGCAGTGAACGGTGGTTAAGAACTGAAGCTTTCTTT

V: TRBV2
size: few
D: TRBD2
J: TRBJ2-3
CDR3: CASSPGLASDTQYF
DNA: TGTGCCAGCAGCCCGGGACTAGCGTCGGATACGCAGTATTTT

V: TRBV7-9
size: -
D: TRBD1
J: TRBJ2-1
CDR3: CASSLGRRQGRSYNEQFF
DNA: TGTGCCAGCAGCTTGGGGAGAAGACAGGGGCGATCCTACAATGAGCAGTTCTTC

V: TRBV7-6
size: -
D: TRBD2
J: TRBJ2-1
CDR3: CASSPMVAGGYNEQFF
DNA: TGTGCCAGCAGCCCCATGGTCGCGGGAGGCTACAATGAGCAGTTCTTC

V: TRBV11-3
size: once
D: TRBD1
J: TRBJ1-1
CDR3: CASSLQGAEAFF
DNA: TGTGCCAGCAGCTTACAGGGGGCTGAAGCTTTCTTT

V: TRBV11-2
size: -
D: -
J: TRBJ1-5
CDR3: CASSLGAGPQHF
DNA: TGTGCCAGCAGCTTAGGGGCAGGACCCCAGCATTTT

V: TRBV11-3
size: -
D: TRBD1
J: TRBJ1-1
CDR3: CASSLRTGVETEAFF
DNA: TGTGCCAGCAGCCTCCGGACAGGGGTAGAAACTGAAGCTTTCTTT

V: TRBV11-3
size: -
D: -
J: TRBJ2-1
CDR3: CASSFDSGTYNEQFF
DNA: TGTGCCAGCAGCTTCGATAGCGGAACTTACAATGAGCAGTTCTTC

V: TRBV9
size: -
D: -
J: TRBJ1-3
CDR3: CASSVGGQINTIYF
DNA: TGTGCCAGCAGCGTAGGGGGGCAGATAAACACCATATATTTT

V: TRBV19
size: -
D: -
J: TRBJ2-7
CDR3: CASSPGTYEQYF
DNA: TGTGCCAGCAGTCCTGGGACATACGAGCAGTACTTC

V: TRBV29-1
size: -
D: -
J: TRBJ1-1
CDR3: CSVARAQANTEAFF
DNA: TGCAGCGTTGCCCGTGCGCAGGCGAACACTGAAGCTTTCTTT

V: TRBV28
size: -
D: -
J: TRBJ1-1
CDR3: CASRPRESPSLAFF
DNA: TGTGCCAGCAGGCCTCGGGAGTCCCCTAGTCTAGCTTTCTTT

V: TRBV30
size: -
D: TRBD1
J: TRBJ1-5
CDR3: CAATAPDRGSLEPQHF
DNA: TGTGCCGCGACCGCCCCGGACAGGGGTTCCTTGGAGCCCCAGCATTTT

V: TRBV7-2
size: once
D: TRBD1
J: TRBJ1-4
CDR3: CASSLDPPGGFNEKLFF
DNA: TGTGCCAGCAGCTTAGACCCACCAGGGGGCTTTAATGAAAAACTGTTTTTT

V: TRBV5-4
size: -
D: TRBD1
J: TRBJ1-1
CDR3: CASSSTGVNTEAFF
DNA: TGTGCCAGCAGCTCGACAGGGGTGAACACTGAAGCTTTCTTT

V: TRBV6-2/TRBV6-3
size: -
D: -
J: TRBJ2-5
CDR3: CASSYLSRGALDQETQYF
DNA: TGTGCCAGCAGTTACTTATCCAGGGGCGCACTAGATCAAGAGACCCAGTACTTC

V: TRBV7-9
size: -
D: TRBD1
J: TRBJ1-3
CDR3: CASSPGQGAGNTIYF
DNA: TGTGCCAGCAGCCCCGGACAGGGGGCTGGAAACACCATATATTTT

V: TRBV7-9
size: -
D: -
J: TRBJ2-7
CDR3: CASSPTYGKDSAYEQYF
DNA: TGTGCCAGCAGCCCCACCTATGGGAAGGACTCAGCCTACGAGCAGTACTTC

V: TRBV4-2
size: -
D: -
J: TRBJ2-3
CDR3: CASSQVVGTDTQYF
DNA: TGTGCCAGCAGCCAAGTAGTCGGGACAGATACGCAGTATTTT

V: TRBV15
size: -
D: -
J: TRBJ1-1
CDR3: CATSRGPGSSTEAFF
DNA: TGTGCCACCAGCAGAGGTCCAGGGTCGAGCACTGAAGCTTTCTTT

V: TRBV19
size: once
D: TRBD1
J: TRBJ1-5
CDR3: CASSTDRDQPQHF
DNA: TGTGCCAGTAGTACGGACAGGGATCAGCCCCAGCATTTT

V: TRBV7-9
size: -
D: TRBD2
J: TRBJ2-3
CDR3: CASTIIMTSSSTDTQYF
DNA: TGTGCCAGCACCATCATCATGACTAGCAGTAGCACAGATACGCAGTATTTT

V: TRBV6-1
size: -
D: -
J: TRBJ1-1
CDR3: CASSEAGGTEAFF
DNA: TGTGCCAGCAGTGAAGCGGGAGGTACTGAAGCTTTCTTT

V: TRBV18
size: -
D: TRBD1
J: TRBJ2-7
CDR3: CASAGTGKGNEQYF
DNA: TGTGCCAGCGCTGGGACAGGGAAAGGGAACGAGCAGTACTTC

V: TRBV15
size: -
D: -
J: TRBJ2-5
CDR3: CATSPQGEETQYF
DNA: TGTGCCACCAGCCCACAGGGTGAAGAGACCCAGTACTTC

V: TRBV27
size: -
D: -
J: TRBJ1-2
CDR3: CASSFNGQTNYGYTF
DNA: TGTGCCAGCAGTTTTAATGGACAGACAAACTATGGCTACACCTTC

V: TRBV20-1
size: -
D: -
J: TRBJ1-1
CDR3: CSASSGRTEAFF
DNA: TGCAGTGCTAGTTCGGGGAGAACTGAAGCTTTCTTT

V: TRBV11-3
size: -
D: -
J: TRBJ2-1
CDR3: CASSLDGSSYNEQFF
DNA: TGTGCCAGCAGCTTAGACGGGAGCTCCTACAATGAGCAGTTCTTC

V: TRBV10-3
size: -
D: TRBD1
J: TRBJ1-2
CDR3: CAISESIWPGQGDYGYTF
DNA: TGTGCCATCAGTGAGTCGATTTGGCCGGGACAGGGGGACTATGGCTACACCTTC

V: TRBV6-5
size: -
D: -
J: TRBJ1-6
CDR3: CASSFVGGNSPLHF
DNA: TGTGCCAGCAGTTTCGTGGGGGGTAATTCACCCCTCCACTTT

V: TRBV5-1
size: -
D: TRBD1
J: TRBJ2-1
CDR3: CASSMGDRGYNEQFF
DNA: TGCGCCAGCAGCATGGGGGACAGGGGGTACAATGAGCAGTTCTTC

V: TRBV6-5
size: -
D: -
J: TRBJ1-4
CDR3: CASSPRVEKEKLFF
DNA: TGTGCCAGCAGCCCCAGGGTCGAAAAGGAAAAACTGTTTTTT